Listed below are T cell receptor beta chains from one sample, sequenced in a study of T cell responses to AZD1222 COVID-19 vaccine. Only in-frame clones appear in the TCRdb table, and some are missing; sequencing was by immunoSEQ multiplex PCR. This table has roughly 62,000 clones, 76% appearing once. The material was peripheral blood, obtained on day 0 of AZD1222 vaccination. The source is an adult in good health. The CDR3 runs from the conserved cysteine through the conserved F or W.

TRBJ1-1,TRBV5-8,CASSLRTGGAYTEAFF
TRBJ2-2,TRBV3-1/TRBV3-2,CASSHPGATGGVGTGELFF
TRBJ2-5,TRBV24-1,CATSDPGAGEETQYF
TRBJ1-1,TRBV7-5,CARSLILMNTEAFF
TRBJ1-5,TRBV5-3,CARSGGAVFGPQHF
TRBJ1-2,TRBV6-1,CASSEARRWYGYTF
TRBJ2-7,TRBV7-2,CASSLNGGESYEQYF
TRBJ2-5,TRBV29-1,CSIVPTDQETQYF
TRBJ2-5,TRBV7-6,CASSSTPGGPRETQYF
TRBJ1-5,TRBV28,CASSRTYQPQHF
TRBJ2-2,TRBV7-3,CASSFQLTGELFF
TRBJ2-5,TRBV12-3/TRBV12-4,CASSLGETQYF
TRBJ2-1,TRBV7-8,CASSPGTSGGSSYNEQFF
TRBJ2-1,TRBV24-1,CATSAANPGQGRGNEQFF
TRBJ1-1,TRBV2,CASSIGYTEAFF
TRBJ2-1,TRBV7-9,CASSLAGSYNEQFF
TRBJ1-1,TRBV7-9,CASTLLPILEAFF
TRBJ1-1,TRBV2,CASSESGADTEAFF
TRBJ2-2,TRBV6-4,CASSLGGQITGELFF
TRBJ1-6,TRBV30,CAWSPPPGTGGSPLHF
TRBJ1-5,TRBV6-2/TRBV6-3,CASSYLPGRTDSNQPQHF
TRBJ1-1,TRBV2,CASTFRAEAFF
TRBJ1-6,TRBV7-9,CASSFPGNGSPLHF
TRBJ1-1,TRBV4-1,CASSRLLAGTEAFF
TRBJ2-1,TRBV27,CASRQYGLGSYNEQFF
TRBJ2-2,TRBV24-1,CATSDPTDTGELFF
TRBJ1-2,TRBV6-5,CASSYQVGGLVYGYTF
TRBJ2-1,TRBV20-1,CSASRVAGGRNEQFF
TRBJ2-7,TRBV12-3/TRBV12-4,CASSFGRTYEQYF
TRBJ2-7,TRBV15,CATSRAVGQGGSYEQYF
TRBJ2-1,TRBV6-6,CASSYPLAGGFNEQFF
TRBJ1-1,TRBV19,CASSISLGTGDTEAFF
TRBJ2-7,TRBV7-2,CASSLGVPGLGQYEQYF
TRBJ1-1,TRBV1,CTSGPSYQAFF
TRBJ2-1,TRBV7-8,CASSTQQGMAFF
TRBJ1-2,TRBV3-1/TRBV3-2,CASSQDHRDGYTF
TRBJ1-5,TRBV2,CASSELRDSNQPQHF
TRBJ1-1,TRBV7-9,CASSLVRRDTEAFF
TRBJ1-5,TRBV19,CASSPGRGSNQPQHF
TRBJ2-1,TRBV30,CAWSRPYNEQFF
TRBJ2-3,TRBV4-1,CASSQEKGVPLGTQYF